This T cell receptor (beta chain) was sequenced for a study of blood T cell repertoires in COVID-19. Whole-study context: The United States, Italy and Spain were the sources of the acute and convalescent COVID-19 samples. Nucleic acid was either cDNA or gDNA, and it came from T cells, B-cell-depleted T cells, or PBMCs.

Germline V lookup: CDR1 SGHAT, CDR2 FQNNGV. This CDR3 is built from 17 residues. With V trimmed by 0 bases and J by 8 bases, 10 bases remained unmatched. Authors' data handling: Reference gene primer amplification gave nucleated cell count estimates. The data were produced by immunoSEQ multiplex PCR, yet TCRdb's version contains in-frame clones alone and is incomplete. V and J calls and clone size come straight from that table; D and trimming were deduced from the DNA. Of under 30,000 clones detected, 86% appear once; the ten largest clones hold more than 10%. Material for sequencing was peripheral blood. V and J are TRBV11-2 and TRBJ2-1; TRBD2 agrees at 10 bases. This clonotype originated in a woman older than 75 with active or convalescent COVID-19. In DNA form, the CDR3 reads TGTGCCAGCAGCTTAGAGATAGGTAGCGGGAGGCCCCATGAGCAGTTCTTC. It specifies CASSLEIGSGRPHEQFF.